The sequence of this T cell receptor beta chain was determined in a study of neurological immune-mediated disorders. Overall study results and limits: Levels of TCR clonal expansion peaked in HTLV-1-associated myelopathy and reached their lowest in multiple sclerosis, under those of healthy controls. There was no clinical or MRI feature that was associated with the multiple sclerosis repertoire cluster. Expanded clones shared no identical CDR3 amino acid sequences across subjects, which suggested private TCR-beta repertoires in all groups.

The germline V and J ends were trimmed by 6 bases and 6 bases, with 9 bases remaining between them. The CDR3 covers 11 residues. Germline V gives CDR1 DFQATT, CDR2 SNEGSKA (reference sequence). Over 160 million TCR-beta sequences from 15-18 subjects were obtained in each sequencing run. TCRdb reprocessed the 5' RACE reads with MiXCR, giving one entry per CDR3 protein. The sample carries 110,000 or so distinct CDR3 sequences, around 3% recorded once. This clonotype was counted at least ten times. Its cognate antigen is unknown. This TCR was recovered from a woman in her 30s with multiple sclerosis. The sequencing sample was made of PBMCs. The J gene is TRBJ2-1, the V gene TRBV20-1; D unclear. CDR3 in amino acids: CSAKSVNEQFF. The CDR3 DNA reads TGCAGTGCCAAGAGCGTCAATGAGCAGTTCTTC.